This TCR beta chain was observed in a study of T cell repertoires in cytomegalovirus infection. Notes on this clonotype: Its matching antigen is unknown.

The CDR3 length is 14 residues. Deletions cut 6 bases from V and 2 bases from J, with 12 bases between. Germline values: CDR1 MDHEN, CDR2 SYDVKM. Whole-study results and caveats: The cumulative frequency of public TCR beta families identified carriers of CMV plus the relevant HLA.

A single record per CDR3 protein comes from TCRdb applying MiXCR to the reads. This table holds approximately 170,000 distinct CDR3 sequences, about 15% found once. This rearrangement joins TRBV28 to TRBJ2-3, with D perhaps matching TRBD2 (6 bases). Input material: CD8+ T cells from PBMCs. This clonotype was obtained from a human donor in good health (CMV status not recorded). Some clones in this sample may be carry-over from other donors' samples. CDR3 sequence reads: CASSDTSYTDTQYF. Here the CDR3 DNA reads TGTGCCAGCAGCGACACTAGCTACACAGATACGCAGTATTTT.